This T cell receptor (beta chain) was captured in a study of PD-1 blockade in classical Hodgkin lymphoma. Notes on the study in general: Lower baseline TCR diversity was reported for newly diagnosed patients than for healthy donors.

Data came from immunoSEQ multiplex PCR; TCRdb stores just in-frame clones and leaves some out. The sample shows some 96,000 clones, roughly four fifths of them seen only once. Concerning this clone itself: Its antigen is not identified.

Autologous stem cell transplantation was followed by relapse in every patient, and brentuximab vedotin exposure varied. Germline loops: CDR1 WNHNN, CDR2 SYGVQD (reference sequence). V gave up 8 bases and J gave up 0 bases; unmatched junction bases: 15. The CDR3 runs 18 residues. The sequencing here drew on peripheral blood mononuclear cells (PBMCs), taken before the second cycle of nivolumab. The clonotype comes from a human donor with classical Hodgkin lymphoma. J is TRBJ1-4 and V is TRBV10-1, with 7 nucleotides matching TRBD1. The CDR3 bases are TGCGCCAGCCCCCTATTCCGACAGGGTGATGCAACTAATGAAAAACTGTTTTTT. Its translation is CASPLFRQGDATNEKLFF.